One and the same sample provided the 2 T cell receptor beta chains below, sequenced in a study of cytomegalovirus exposure and HLA in healthy donors. Primers for the PCR totalled 60 Vbeta and 13 Jbeta. The data were produced by immunoSEQ multiplex PCR, yet TCRdb's version contains in-frame clones alone and is incomplete. The sample includes approximately 210,000 clones, 82% of them seen just once. The specimen was PBMCs. The receptors come from a man aged 35 to 55 in good health and CMV-seropositive.

This clone appeared a single time. The chain couples TRBV28 to TRBJ2-2, with 9 bases identical to TRBD1. V dropped 7 bases and J dropped 1; count of bases not matched to a gene: 13. The CDR3 covers 18 residues. CDR1 and CDR2 from the germline V gene are MDHEN and SYDVKM. CDR3 protein: CASTPRIMDRGNTGELFF. In DNA, the CDR3 is TGTGCCAGCACCCCCCGGATAATGGACAGGGGGAACACCGGGGAGCTGTTTTTT.

This clone occurred once. The V gene is TRBV6-1, the J gene TRBJ2-7; TRBD2 matches 14 bases. CDR3 length: 15 amino acids. With 9 bases clipped from V and 7 bases from J, the junction kept 11 bases outside the gene matches. From germline, CDR1 is MNHNS and CDR2 SASEGT. The CDR3 DNA sequence: TGTGCCAGTACACCGGGACTAGCGGGAGACGGTGAGCAGTACGTC. Residues: CASTPGLAGDGEQYV.